The 32 T cell receptor beta chains in this list originate from one sample, sequenced in a study of control samples from healthy donors and cancer patients. The assay was immunoSEQ multiplex PCR, and TCRdb's table has in-frame clones only and misses some. This sample carries about 130,000 clones, about 93% of them seen once, and the ten largest clones take about 2.5%. The sequencing input was blood. These receptor sequences come from a man aged 18 to 29 in good health.

The V gene is TRBV6-5, the J gene TRBJ2-1; TRBD1 aligns across 7 bases. The CDR3 totals 14 residues. Per germline, CDR1 MNHEY and CDR2 SVGAGI. The trim removed 5 bases at V and 3 bases at J, leaving 4 bases unmatched. The CDR3 sequence is CASSQGQFYNEQFF. The DNA for the CDR3 is TGTGCCAGCAGTCAGGGACAGTTCTACAATGAGCAGTTCTTC.

The V and J genes are TRBV30 and TRBJ2-7; a weak D match, TRBD2 (5 bases). V dropped 6 bases and J dropped 6 bases, with 12 bases sitting between them. From germline, CDR1 is GTSNPN and CDR2 SVGIG (reference sequence). This CDR3 region has 11 residues. In DNA form, the CDR3 reads TGTGCCTGCACCCCCGGGATCGAGCAGTACTTC. Translating it yields CACTPGIEQYF.

The chain recombines TRBV6-4 with TRBJ2-1; 7 bases fit TRBD1. The CDR3 length is 14 residues. The V segment lost 4 bases and the J segment 6 bases; nucleotides outside the gene matches: 6. CDR1 is MRHNA, CDR2 SNTAGT, per germline. Written as DNA, the CDR3 is TGTGCCAGCAGTGGCGAGGGGGCGAGCAATGAGCAGTTCTTC. As protein: CASSGEGASNEQFF.

The genes are TRBV6-1 and TRBJ2-7; the match to TRBD2 covers 8 bases. The CDR3 runs to 15 residues. V shed 3 bases and J 0 bases; nucleotides not matched to a gene: 4. Looked up from germline, CDR1 is MNHNS and CDR2 is SASEGT. For the CDR3, the DNA is TGTGCCAGCAGTGATGCACTAGCGGTCTCCTACGAGCAGTACGTC. As protein: CASSDALAVSYEQYV.

This clone was picked up a small number of times. The V call is TRBV2, the J call TRBJ1-1, with D hard to call. Germline V lookup: CDR1 SNHLY, CDR2 FYNNEI. V lost 8 bases and J 6 bases, leaving 7 bases between the germline ends. CDR3 length: 10 amino acids. The CDR3 here is CASGPAEAFF. CDR3 bases: TGTGCCAGCGGACCAGCTGAAGCTTTCTTT.

V and J are TRBV9 and TRBJ1-1; 7 bases align to TRBD1. Trimming took 4 bases from V and 3 from J; bases not matched to a gene: 6. Per germline, CDR1 SGDLS and CDR2 YYNGEE. The CDR3 length is 14 residues. CDR3: CASSTRDSYTEAFF. The CDR3 DNA follows: TGTGCCAGCAGCACCCGGGACAGTTACACTGAAGCTTTCTTT.

The V and J genes are TRBV7-8 and TRBJ1-4; 10 positions agree with TRBD1. V lost 5 bases to trimming and J lost 7 bases; unmatched junction nucleotides: 7. There are 15 residues in the CDR3. Germline values: CDR1 SGHVS, CDR2 FQNEAQ. The CDR3 loop is CASSGRQGAGEKLFF. DNA for the CDR3: TGTGCCAGCAGCGGCAGACAGGGGGCGGGTGAAAAACTGTTTTTT.

This chain joins TRBV28 and TRBJ1-5; D is perhaps TRBD1 (6 bases). Trimming shortened V by 6 bases and J by 4 bases, and 7 bases separated the two germline ends. Germline CDR1 MDHEN, CDR2 SYDVKM. This CDR3 has 12 residues. CDR3 sequence reads: CASRGANQPQHF. The CDR3 DNA follows: TGTGCCAGCAGGGGGGCTAATCAGCCCCAGCATTTT.

J is TRBJ2-5 and V is TRBV7-2; a possible D gene is TRBD2 (7 bases). The CDR3 spans 13 residues. Germline values: CDR1 SGHTA, CDR2 FQGNSA. Trimming shortened V by 3 bases and J by 4 bases, and 9 bases separated the two germline ends. The CDR3 is CASSLRGLETQYF. The CDR3 region has the DNA TGTGCCAGCAGCTTGCGGGGGCTAGAGACCCAGTACTTC.

The chain combines TRBV7-6 with TRBJ1-3; tentative D call: TRBD1 (6 bases). CDR3 size: 16 residues. V was shortened by 0 bases and J by 4 bases, with 13 bases between the two germline ends. Germline loops: CDR1 SGHVS, CDR2 FNYEAQ. CDR3 sequence: CASSLALADSGNTIYF. The CDR3 coding sequence is TGTGCCAGCAGCTTAGCGCTTGCGGACAGCGGAAACACCATATATTTT.

This clone was recorded once. V gene TRBV2 combines with J gene TRBJ1-2, with TRBD1 matching over 7 bases. CDR1 is SNHLY, CDR2 FYNNEI, per germline. With 5 bases clipped from V and 4 bases from J, the junction kept 4 bases outside the gene matches. There are 13 residues in the CDR3. CDR3 nucleotides: TGTGCCAGCAGTTCCACAGGGGTCTATGGCTACACCTTC. This codes for CASSSTGVYGYTF.

This chain uses TRBV6-5 with TRBJ1-2, with D possibly matching TRBD1 (6 bases). V was clipped by 0 bases and J by 8 bases, with 13 bases between them. This CDR3 comprises 14 residues. CDR1 and CDR2 (germline): MNHEY, SVGAGI. The CDR3 protein is CASSYSRVTGGYTF. In DNA, the CDR3 is TGTGCCAGCAGTTACTCCCGGGTTACAGGGGGCTACACCTTC.

This chain links TRBV4-1 with TRBJ2-2; TRBD2 matches 8 bases. The CDR3 is 18 residues long. In germline, CDR1 is MGHRA, CDR2 YSYEKL. Losses at the gene ends were 2 bases for V and 0 bases for J; bases not matched to a gene: 8. CDR3 coding DNA: TGCGCCAGCAGCCAAATTTTGGCGGGGGGTGCGAACACCGGGGAGCTGTTTTTT. Its protein product is CASSQILAGGANTGELFF.

The rearrangement links TRBV9 to TRBJ2-1; 10 nucleotides align to TRBD2. The CDR3 totals 16 residues. The germline CDR1 and CDR2 sequences are SGDLS and YYNGEE. V trimming: 4 bases; J trimming: 7 bases; junction bases outside the gene matches: 11. The CDR3 sequence is CASSSSGTSDLNEQFF. The CDR3 DNA reads TGTGCCAGCAGCTCTAGTGGGACTAGCGACCTAAATGAGCAGTTCTTC.

CDR3 protein: CASMTDSNQPQHF. CDR3 coding DNA: TGTGCCAGCATGACAGATAGCAATCAGCCCCAGCATTTT. The chain combines TRBV16 with TRBJ1-5, with D possibly matching TRBD1 (5 bases). In germline, CDR1 is KGHSY, CDR2 FQNENV. V shed 7 bases and J shed 0 bases, with 7 bases lying between them. The length of the CDR3 is 13 residues.

The chain combines TRBV28 with TRBJ2-7; TRBD1 matches 8 bases. CDR3 length: 17 amino acids. CDR1 and CDR2 (germline): MDHEN, SYDVKM. The V and J ends lost 7 bases and 2 bases, in that order; junction bases with no gene match: 16. CDR3 nucleotide sequence: TGTGCCAGCACTATATCTCGGGGGCAGGGGGCCACCTACGAGCAGTACTTC. Its protein product is CASTISRGQGATYEQYF.

The chain employs TRBV25-1 and TRBJ2-3; 10 bases are shared with TRBD2. The CDR3 is 18 residues long. Germline CDR1 is MGHDK and CDR2 is SYGVNS. Trimming at V came to 4 bases and at J to 1 base, leaving 11 bases not matched to a gene. The CDR3 nucleotides read TGTGCCAGCAGTGGAACCCGTCTAGCGGGAGAGGGCACAGATACGCAGTATTTT. It encodes CASSGTRLAGEGTDTQYF.

The CDR3 coding sequence is TGTGCCAGCAGCTTTACTCTAGGAGGTGGTCGTTATACGCAGTATTTT. It codes for CASSFTLGGGRYTQYF. The chain carries TRBV11-3 and TRBJ2-3; D might be TRBD2 (5 bases). Germline CDR1 and CDR2: SGHNT and YENEEA. V lost 3 bases, J lost 7 bases, and 20 bases lay in between. The length of the CDR3 is 16 residues.

The chain employs TRBV2 and TRBJ1-4; D remains unclear. Germline V gene data show CDR1 as SNHLY and CDR2 as FYNNEI. The V gene lost 3 bases and the J gene lost 11 bases, with 10 bases spanning the gap. The CDR3 covers 12 residues. CDR3 DNA sequence: TGTGCCAGCAGTGATGGGGTCGGGAAACTGTTTTTT. Translating gives CASSDGVGKLFF.

The CDR3 spells CASSLTVDQPQHF. The CDR3 bases are TGTGCCAGCAGCTTGACAGTAGATCAGCCCCAGCATTTT. This chain uses TRBV3-1 (or the pseudogene TRBV3-2) with TRBJ1-5; the D gene is possibly TRBD1 (5 bases). Per the germline V gene, CDR1 is LGHDT and CDR2 is YNNKEL (reference sequence). V was clipped by 5 bases and J by 5 bases, with 10 bases between them. This CDR3 is built from 13 residues.

The chain recombines TRBV19 with TRBJ1-1; D not resolved. V dropped 4 bases and J dropped 3 bases, with 3 bases sitting between them. The CDR3 extends over 11 amino acids. Per germline, CDR1 LNHDA and CDR2 SQIVND (reference sequence). CDR3 nucleotide sequence: TGTGCCAGTAGTACCCACACTGAAGCTTTCTTT. Encoded protein: CASSTHTEAFF. Based on the CDR3 plus reference TRBV19 and TRBJ1-1, the full variable domain is DGGITQSPKYLFRKEGQNVTLSCEQNLNHDAMYWYRQDPGQGLRLIYYSQIVNDFQKGDIAEGYSVSREKKESFPLTVTSAQKNPTAFYLCASSTHTEAFFGQGTRLTVV.

In DNA form, the CDR3 reads TGTGCCAGCAGCCAAGGTTCTGGGGATCAGCCCCAGCATTTT. Its translation is CASSQGSGDQPQHF. V usage is TRBV3-1 (or the pseudogene TRBV3-2) and J usage is TRBJ1-5; unclear D gene. Trimming removed 1 base from V and 5 bases from J, with 9 bases in between. This CDR3 is 14 amino acids long. CDR1 LGHDT and CDR2 YNNKEL come from the germline V gene (reference sequence).

This chain joins TRBV5-1 and TRBJ1-2, with 7 bases identical to TRBD1. Trimming cost V 4 bases and J 5 bases; bases outside gene matches: 20. The germline CDR1 and CDR2 sequences are SGHRS and YFSETQ. There are 18 residues in the CDR3. The CDR3 bases are TGCGCCAGCAGCCACCGCCGGGACAGCATACCGAGTGTGTATGGCTACACCTTC. As protein: CASSHRRDSIPSVYGYTF.

This clone has just a few counts. The chain links TRBV28 to TRBJ2-1; the D is unclear. The germline V gene encodes CDR1 MDHEN and CDR2 SYDVKM. The CDR3 is 15 amino acids. The V and J ends lost 4 bases and 3 bases respectively, with 13 bases between them. CDR3 protein: CASSSTEALYNEQFF. The CDR3, as DNA: TGTGCCAGCAGTTCAACGGAAGCTCTCTACAATGAGCAGTTCTTC.

The chain carries TRBV2 and TRBJ2-1; 12 bases are a match to TRBD2. Germline CDR1 reads SNHLY; CDR2 reads FYNNEI. Trimming at V came to 6 bases and at J to 7 bases, leaving 10 bases not matched to a gene. The CDR3 contains 16 residues. For the CDR3, the DNA is TGTGCCAGCAGCCCTCCTAGCGGGGGGGCCCGGAATGAGCAGTTCTTC. This sequence encodes CASSPPSGGARNEQFF.

J is TRBJ2-3 and V is TRBV9, with a tentative D call TRBD1 (6 bases). Germline CDR1 is SGDLS and CDR2 is YYNGEE. Trimming removed 0 bases at V and 2 bases at J, with 10 bases between. This CDR3 comprises 15 residues. CDR3 loop: CASSVVGATTDTQYF. In DNA, the CDR3 is TGTGCCAGCAGCGTAGTGGGGGCCACCACAGATACGCAGTATTTT.

This clone has more than one count but fewer than ten. The V and J genes are TRBV28 and TRBJ1-3; D may be TRBD1 (6 bases). The CDR3 is 15 residues long. Germline CDR1 MDHEN, CDR2 SYDVKM. With 6 bases removed from V and 0 bases from J, the gap between germline ends came to 12 bases. The CDR3 loop is CASSPAGVSGNTIYF. The CDR3 DNA sequence: TGTGCCAGCAGCCCCGCAGGGGTCTCTGGAAACACCATATATTTT.

The chain links TRBV6-2 or TRBV6-3 to TRBJ2-7; D is unresolved. Trimming cost V 6 bases and J 5 bases, with 14 bases left between them. CDR1 is MNHEY, CDR2 SVGEGT, per germline. There are 13 residues in the CDR3. The CDR3 nucleotides read TGTGCCAGCAGCCCGGGCGCTGGGAACGAGCAGTACGTC. Translation gives CASSPGAGNEQYV.

The rearrangement joins TRBV7-9 to TRBJ1-5; D may be TRBD1 (5 bases). The germline V gene encodes CDR1 SEHNR and CDR2 FQNEAQ (reference sequence). Between the trimmed V and J ends, which lost 1 base and 11 bases, there was a span of 9 bases. This CDR3 has 12 amino acids. As DNA, the CDR3 is TGTGCCAGCAGCTTAGGTCCAGGGTCCCAGCATTTT. This gives the protein CASSLGPGSQHF.

The rearrangement joins TRBV27 to TRBJ1-1; possible D gene TRBD1, 6 bases. The CDR3 is made up of 16 amino acids. Germline V CDR1 and CDR2: MNHEY, SMNVEV (reference sequence). V lost 5 bases to trimming and J lost 10 bases, with 26 bases between them. CDR3 loop: CASSPYPTDRLQLAFF. Here the CDR3 DNA reads TGTGCCAGCAGTCCTTACCCCACCGACAGGTTGCAACTAGCTTTCTTT.

The CDR3 DNA is TGTGCCAGCAGTGAGGATAGCGGGGGGGCAGAGACCCAGTACTTC. This encodes CASSEDSGGAETQYF. The gene calls are TRBV6-1 and TRBJ2-5, with 11 bases fitting TRBD2. The ends lost 3 bases at V and 4 bases at J; junction bases unmatched: 4. CDR1 MNHNS and CDR2 SASEGT come from the germline V gene. This CDR3 is built from 15 residues.

The chain recombines TRBV19 with TRBJ2-1; 10 bases fit TRBD2. Trimming at V came to 0 bases and at J to 0 bases, leaving 5 bases not matched to a gene. CDR3 length equals 18 residues. Per germline, CDR1 LNHDA and CDR2 SQIVND (reference sequence). This CDR3 reads CASSIDRASGSSYNEQFF. CDR3 DNA: TGTGCCAGTAGTATAGATCGGGCTAGCGGGAGCTCCTACAATGAGCAGTTCTTC.